Listed below are T cell receptor beta chains from one sample, sequenced in a study of response to subunit inactivated influenza vaccine. TCRdb re-derived calls from the RT-PCR reads in MiXCR, one entry per CDR3 protein. The sample holds approximately 520,000 distinct CDR3 sequences, about 25% seen once. The starting material was CD4+ T cells sorted from PBMCs, obtained about 5 days after vaccination. The receptor set was obtained from a man aged 45-65 years who received an inactivated influenza vaccine. The CDR3 runs from the conserved cysteine through the conserved F or W. The D gene is left open where the match is weak. Rows give clone size only sometimes, using once, few, many, or a class for an expanded clone.

j_call | d_call | clone_size | v_call | cdr3_aa | cdr3_nt
TRBJ2-3 | NA | NA | TRBV7-9 | CASGVSGTDTQYF | TGTGCCAGCGGTGTCTCTGGGACAGATACGCAGTATTTT
TRBJ2-7 | TRBD2 | few | TRBV27 | CASSLGGLALEQYF | TGTGCCAGCAGTTTAGGTGGACTAGCGCTCGAGCAGTACTTC
TRBJ2-1 | TRBD2 | NA | TRBV30 | CAWGRVAGKFF | TGTGCCTGGGGGAGGGTAGCGGGGAAGTTCTTC
TRBJ2-7 | NA | NA | TRBV5-1 | CASSLVGSTYEQYF | TGCGCCAGCAGCTTGGTTGGGTCAACTTACGAGCAGTACTTC
TRBJ2-1 | TRBD2 | NA | TRBV20-1 | CSATEWEGYNEQFF | TGCAGTGCTACCGAGTGGGAGGGGTACAATGAGCAGTTCTTC
TRBJ2-5 | TRBD2 | many | TRBV4-1 | CASSTSGGVQETQYF | TGCGCCAGCAGTACTAGCGGGGGGGTCCAAGAGACCCAGTACTTC
TRBJ2-1 | NA | NA | TRBV20-1 | CSARDKRPAEQFF | TGCAGTGCTAGAGATAAGAGGCCCGCTGAGCAGTTCTTC
TRBJ1-1 | NA | NA | TRBV20-1 | CSASSNTEAFF | TGCAGTGCTAGTTCTAACACTGAAGCTTTCTTT
TRBJ1-4 | NA | many | TRBV5-1 | CASSLVQGSNEKLFF | TGCGCCAGCAGCTTGGTGCAGGGATCAAATGAAAAACTGTTTTTT
TRBJ2-5 | TRBD2 | NA | TRBV4-1 | CASSQAFSGSQTQYF | TGCGCCAGCAGCCAAGCGTTTAGCGGGAGTCAGACCCAGTACTTC
TRBJ2-7 | TRBD1 | NA | TRBV29-1 | CSVEVRDSSSYEQYF | TGCAGCGTTGAAGTTAGGGACAGTAGCTCCTACGAGCAGTACTTC
TRBJ2-2 | NA | few | TRBV15 | CATSREGRNTGELFF | TGTGCCACCAGCAGAGAAGGCAGGAACACCGGGGAGCTGTTTTTT
TRBJ2-7 | NA | few | TRBV20-1 | CSADGQNYEQYF | TGCAGTGCCGACGGACAGAACTACGAGCAGTACTTC
TRBJ1-5 | NA | NA | TRBV14 | CASSPPSGEPQHF | TGTGCCAGCAGCCCCCCGTCTGGGGAGCCCCAGCATTTT
TRBJ2-1 | TRBD2 | few | TRBV11-2 | CASRRLAGGGYEQFF | TGTGCCAGCAGACGTCTAGCGGGGGGGGGATATGAGCAGTTCTTC
TRBJ2-7 | NA | many | TRBV5-5 | CASSRRGHEQYF | TGTGCCAGCAGCCGCAGGGGCCACGAGCAGTACTTC
TRBJ2-4 | NA | NA | TRBV4-3 | CASSQDSGPVAKNIQYF | TGCGCCAGCAGCCAAGATTCCGGACCAGTGGCCAAAAACATTCAGTACTTC
TRBJ2-1 | NA | many | TRBV20-1 | CSARASYNEQFF | TGCAGTGCTAGAGCAAGTTACAATGAGCAGTTCTTC
TRBJ2-2 | NA | NA | TRBV10-3 | CAISGRVDTGELFF | TGTGCCATCAGTGGCAGGGTGGACACCGGGGAGCTGTTTTTT
TRBJ2-2 | NA | few | TRBV28 | CASSLGILVTGELFF | TGTGCCAGCAGTTTAGGGATATTGGTCACCGGGGAGCTGTTTTTT
TRBJ1-1 | NA | NA | TRBV20-1 | CSARWGTSYTEAFF | TGCAGTGCTAGATGGGGGACATCCTACACTGAAGCTTTCTTT
TRBJ1-1 | TRBD1 | NA | TRBV12-3/TRBV12-4 | CANKPGTDNTEAFF | TGTGCCAATAAACCCGGGACAGACAACACTGAAGCTTTCTTT
TRBJ1-5 | NA | NA | TRBV7-2 | CASSRSTGSNQPQHF | TGTGCCAGCAGCCGATCGACAGGTAGCAATCAGCCCCAGCATTTT
TRBJ1-2 | NA | few | TRBV12-3/TRBV12-4 | CASSLGASGYTF | TGTGCCAGCAGTCTGGGGGCAAGTGGCTACACCTTC
TRBJ2-7 | TRBD1 | NA | TRBV9 | CASSVEDRGLYEQYF | TGTGCCAGCAGCGTAGAGGACAGGGGGCTCTACGAGCAGTACTTC
TRBJ2-1 | NA | NA | TRBV10-3 | CAISERIPLYNEQFF | TGTGCCATCAGTGAGAGGATCCCACTCTACAATGAGCAGTTCTTC
TRBJ1-5 | TRBD1 | few | TRBV20-1 | CSARQGGDSNQPQHF | TGCAGTGCTAGACAGGGGGGCGATAGCAATCAGCCCCAGCATTTT
TRBJ1-6 | TRBD1 | NA | TRBV6-1 | CASSDRQGAYNSPLHF | TGTGCCAGCAGTGACCGACAGGGGGCCTATAATTCACCCCTCCACTTT
TRBJ2-1 | TRBD2 | many | TRBV12-3/TRBV12-4 | CASRRTSGSSYNEQFF | TGTGCCAGCAGACGGACTAGCGGGAGCTCCTACAATGAGCAGTTCTTC
TRBJ2-2 | NA | NA | TRBV5-1 | CASGIGGTGELFF | TGCGCCAGCGGAATAGGGGGTACCGGGGAGCTGTTTTTT
TRBJ1-2 | NA | NA | TRBV7-2 | CASTLAGRTGYTF | TGTGCCAGCACCTTAGCAGGGCGGACTGGCTACACCTTC
TRBJ2-1 | NA | NA | TRBV9 | CASSARGGRAGDEQFF | TGTGCCAGCAGCGCTAGGGGCGGACGGGCTGGGGATGAGCAGTTCTTC
TRBJ1-1 | NA | NA | TRBV18 | CASSPTASNTEAFF | TGTGCCAGCTCGCCAACGGCCTCGAACACTGAAGCTTTCTTT
TRBJ2-5 | NA | NA | TRBV7-2 | CASSNRQETQYF | TGTGCCAGCAGTAACAGACAAGAGACCCAGTACTTC
TRBJ2-3 | NA | many | TRBV27 | CASSPGLGDTQYF | TGTGCCAGCAGCCCCGGCCTTGGAGATACGCAGTATTTT
TRBJ2-5 | TRBD2 | few | TRBV5-1 | CASSPSGSYRAETQYF | TGCGCCAGCAGCCCTAGCGGGAGCTATCGGGCCGAGACCCAGTACTTC
TRBJ2-1 | NA | NA | TRBV19 | CASSMGTSSYNEQFF | TGTGCCAGTAGTATGGGCACCAGCTCCTACAATGAGCAGTTCTTC
TRBJ2-7 | NA | many | TRBV20-1 | CSARKGQFFSYEQYF | TGCAGTGCTAGAAAGGGACAATTCTTCTCCTACGAGCAGTACTTC
TRBJ2-7 | NA | few | TRBV18 | CASSPGRISGGEQYF | TGTGCCAGCTCACCCGGGAGAATCTCGGGCGGCGAGCAGTACTTC
TRBJ2-5 | NA | few | TRBV10-3 | CAISELETQYF | TGTGCCATCAGTGAGTTGGAGACCCAGTACTTC
TRBJ2-1 | NA | NA | TRBV20-1 | CSARLQFPEQFF | TGCAGTGCTAGATTGCAGTTCCCTGAGCAGTTCTTC
TRBJ2-1 | NA | NA | TRBV20-1 | CSAPAHEQFF | TGCAGTGCTCCGGCACATGAGCAGTTCTTC
TRBJ2-5 | TRBD1 | NA | TRBV12-3/TRBV12-4 | CASSFLPGQGGETQYF | TGTGCCAGCAGTTTCCTTCCGGGACAGGGGGGAGAGACCCAGTACTTC
TRBJ2-3 | NA | NA | TRBV20-1 | CSVRGTYTDTQYF | TGCAGTGTTAGAGGGACTTACACAGATACGCAGTATTTT
TRBJ2-2 | NA | NA | TRBV5-1 | CASSLERGKGTGELFF | TGCGCCAGCAGCTTGGAAAGGGGAAAAGGCACCGGGGAGCTGTTTTTT
TRBJ2-5 | NA | few | TRBV27 | CASKQEWGLETQYF | TGTGCCAGCAAACAAGAGTGGGGGCTGGAGACCCAGTACTTC
TRBJ2-7 | NA | NA | TRBV4-2 | CASSQEVFTYEQYF | TGTGCCAGCAGCCAAGAAGTCTTTACCTACGAGCAGTACTTC
TRBJ1-6 | TRBD1 | NA | TRBV20-1 | CSANFQGAGGSPLHF | TGCAGTGCTAATTTCCAGGGGGCAGGGGGTTCACCCCTCCACTTT
TRBJ2-1 | NA | few | TRBV7-2 | CASSLAGSVNEQFF | TGTGCCAGCAGCTTAGCGGGGTCGGTCAATGAGCAGTTCTTC
TRBJ2-4 | TRBD1 | NA | TRBV20-1 | CSVSTGGVKNIQYF | TGCAGTGTGTCGACAGGGGGAGTCAAAAACATTCAGTACTTC
TRBJ2-1 | TRBD2 | NA | TRBV12-3/TRBV12-4 | CASRGLAGNSYNEQFF | TGTGCCAGCAGAGGACTAGCGGGGAACTCCTACAATGAGCAGTTCTTC
TRBJ2-1 | NA | NA | TRBV20-1 | CSARDKIYEQFF | TGCAGTGCTAGAGATAAGATTTATGAGCAGTTCTTC
TRBJ1-2 | NA | few | TRBV20-1 | CSAGGRKNYGYTF | TGCAGTGCTGGAGGGAGGAAAAACTATGGCTACACCTTC